A selection of T cell receptor beta chains follows, all from one sample in a study of cytomegalovirus exposure and HLA in healthy donors. Assay: immunoSEQ multiplex PCR; the TCRdb copy retains only in-frame clones and omits some. The sample has 150,000 to 200,000 clones; roughly four fifths are singletons. Sequencing was done on a sample of PBMCs. Receptors were obtained from a woman aged 25 to 45 in good health and CMV-seropositive. Each CDR3 is given with its conserved first and last residue. Each record gives: CDR3 DNA, CDR3 protein, clone size, V gene, D gene, J gene. D genes are given only for firm matches. Rows give clone size only sometimes, using once, few, many, or a class for an expanded clone.

CDR3 DNA: TGTGCCAGCAGCCCTTACTCGACAGGGAGCGGTGGCTACACCTTC
CDR3 protein: CASSPYSTGSGGYTF
clone size: -
V gene: TRBV7-8
D gene: TRBD1
J gene: TRBJ1-2

CDR3 DNA: TGTGCCACCAGCAGAGATCCAGGGTTGAACACTGAAGCTTTCTTT
CDR3 protein: CATSRDPGLNTEAFF
clone size: -
V gene: TRBV15
D gene: -
J gene: TRBJ1-1

CDR3 DNA: TGTGCCAGCAGCTCGCCGGGACAGCAAGAGACCCAGTACTTC
CDR3 protein: CASSSPGQQETQYF
clone size: -
V gene: TRBV5-4
D gene: TRBD1
J gene: TRBJ2-5

CDR3 DNA: TGTGCCAGCAGTTCCCCGTCGGTAGTCTACGAGCAGTACTTC
CDR3 protein: CASSSPSVVYEQYF
clone size: once
V gene: TRBV6-6
D gene: -
J gene: TRBJ2-7

CDR3 DNA: TGTGCCAGCAGCTTAAATGGGGGCCCTGGGGATGGCTACACCTTC
CDR3 protein: CASSLNGGPGDGYTF
clone size: -
V gene: TRBV7-9
D gene: -
J gene: TRBJ1-2

CDR3 DNA: TGTGCCAGCAGCCTGGAGGGGGTGGGACAGCCCCAGCATTTT
CDR3 protein: CASSLEGVGQPQHF
clone size: -
V gene: TRBV5-6
D gene: -
J gene: TRBJ1-5

CDR3 DNA: TGTGCCAGCAGCTTAATTAGTATGAACACTGAAGCTTTCTTT
CDR3 protein: CASSLISMNTEAFF
clone size: -
V gene: TRBV7-2
D gene: -
J gene: TRBJ1-1

CDR3 DNA: TGTGCCAGCAGTTCGCCTGGGACTTTCACCGGGGAGCTGTTTTTT
CDR3 protein: CASSSPGTFTGELFF
clone size: -
V gene: TRBV6-5
D gene: -
J gene: TRBJ2-2

CDR3 DNA: TGCAGCGGACAGGGCTGGGGCACTGAAGCTTTCTTT
CDR3 protein: CSGQGWGTEAFF
clone size: -
V gene: TRBV29-1
D gene: TRBD1
J gene: TRBJ1-1

CDR3 DNA: TGTGCCAGCAGTTTTCATGTTGGAAACACCATATATTTT
CDR3 protein: CASSFHVGNTIYF
clone size: -
V gene: TRBV28
D gene: -
J gene: TRBJ1-3

CDR3 DNA: TGCGCCAGCAGCCAAGATGTGACTAGCGGGTTGGCGATCTTCTTC
CDR3 protein: CASSQDVTSGLAIFF
clone size: -
V gene: TRBV4-1
D gene: TRBD2
J gene: TRBJ2-1

CDR3 DNA: TGTGCCAGCTCACCACGAGGCGGCGGTGCCAACGAGCAGTACTTC
CDR3 protein: CASSPRGGGANEQYF
clone size: -
V gene: TRBV18
D gene: -
J gene: TRBJ2-7

CDR3 DNA: TGTGCCAGCAGTTTAATTTCCCACACTGAAGCTTTCTTT
CDR3 protein: CASSLISHTEAFF
clone size: -
V gene: TRBV6-5
D gene: -
J gene: TRBJ1-1

CDR3 DNA: TGTGCCAGCAGTCTTACCGCAGGGGGCACTGAAGCTTTCTTT
CDR3 protein: CASSLTAGGTEAFF
clone size: -
V gene: TRBV25-1
D gene: TRBD1
J gene: TRBJ1-1

CDR3 DNA: TGTGCCAGCAGTAAACCGGGACAGGCAAACTACGAGCAGTACTTC
CDR3 protein: CASSKPGQANYEQYF
clone size: -
V gene: TRBV6-6
D gene: TRBD1
J gene: TRBJ2-7

CDR3 DNA: TGTGCCAGCAGTACCACAGGGGGCAATGGGGCCAACGTCCTGACTTTC
CDR3 protein: CASSTTGGNGANVLTF
clone size: -
V gene: TRBV27
D gene: TRBD1
J gene: TRBJ2-6

CDR3 DNA: TGTGCCAGCAGCGTAGGTGCAGAACCTAATTCACCCCTCCACTTT
CDR3 protein: CASSVGAEPNSPLHF
clone size: -
V gene: TRBV9
D gene: -
J gene: TRBJ1-6

CDR3 DNA: TGTGCCAGCAGCCCTTCACCGAGCTCCTACAATGAGCAGTTCTTC
CDR3 protein: CASSPSPSSYNEQFF
clone size: -
V gene: TRBV7-2
D gene: -
J gene: TRBJ2-1

CDR3 DNA: TGTGCCAGCAGAAACCCCGGGACAGACTACGAGCAGTACTTC
CDR3 protein: CASRNPGTDYEQYF
clone size: once
V gene: TRBV6-6
D gene: TRBD1
J gene: TRBJ2-7

CDR3 DNA: TGTGCCATCAATTCGGGACAGGGGGCGCTTAACTATGGCTACACCTTC
CDR3 protein: CAINSGQGALNYGYTF
clone size: -
V gene: TRBV10-3
D gene: TRBD1
J gene: TRBJ1-2

CDR3 DNA: TGTGCCAGCAGCCCGACAGGGTCGACCTACGAGCAGTACTTC
CDR3 protein: CASSPTGSTYEQYF
clone size: -
V gene: TRBV6-6
D gene: TRBD1
J gene: TRBJ2-7

CDR3 DNA: TGTGCCAGCAGCCAGCAGGGCAACTACGAGCAGTACTTC
CDR3 protein: CASSQQGNYEQYF
clone size: few
V gene: TRBV14
D gene: -
J gene: TRBJ2-7

CDR3 DNA: TGTGCCAGCAGCGTAGCTTCCAGGGCCCGCGGCGACACTGAAGCTTTCTTT
CDR3 protein: CASSVASRARGDTEAFF
clone size: -
V gene: TRBV9
D gene: -
J gene: TRBJ1-1

CDR3 DNA: TGTGCCAGCAGTTACCATTACATGGATTCACCCCTCCACTTT
CDR3 protein: CASSYHYMDSPLHF
clone size: -
V gene: TRBV6-5
D gene: -
J gene: TRBJ1-6

CDR3 DNA: TGTGCCAGCAGCTTAAAACAGGGGGTAATCACCGGGGAGCTGTTTTTT
CDR3 protein: CASSLKQGVITGELFF
clone size: -
V gene: TRBV7-2
D gene: TRBD1
J gene: TRBJ2-2

CDR3 DNA: TGCAGCACGAGACTCGGAGGGAACACTGAAGCTTTCTTT
CDR3 protein: CSTRLGGNTEAFF
clone size: -
V gene: TRBV29-1
D gene: -
J gene: TRBJ1-1

CDR3 DNA: TGTGCCAGCTCACCAATCTTGACTAGCGGGGTGCCACAAGAGACCCAGTACTTC
CDR3 protein: CASSPILTSGVPQETQYF
clone size: few
V gene: TRBV18
D gene: TRBD2
J gene: TRBJ2-5

CDR3 DNA: TGCAGCGTCGGGGGGGGCGGAGGGGATTCAGGCTACACCTTC
CDR3 protein: CSVGGGGGDSGYTF
clone size: few
V gene: TRBV29-1
D gene: -
J gene: TRBJ1-2

CDR3 DNA: TGTGCCAGCAGCTCAGGAGGGCTTGTATACGAGCAGTACTTC
CDR3 protein: CASSSGGLVYEQYF
clone size: -
V gene: TRBV5-4
D gene: -
J gene: TRBJ2-7

CDR3 DNA: TGTGCCAGTAGTTCGACAGCGGGAGCCCACAATGAGCAGTTCTTC
CDR3 protein: CASSSTAGAHNEQFF
clone size: -
V gene: TRBV19
D gene: TRBD2
J gene: TRBJ2-1

CDR3 DNA: TGTGCCAGCAGCCTACCCCGGGGAGGCGTAGCCAAAAACATTCAGTACTTC
CDR3 protein: CASSLPRGGVAKNIQYF
clone size: -
V gene: TRBV7-2
D gene: -
J gene: TRBJ2-4

CDR3 DNA: TGTGCCAGCAGCTTAAATACTATTAGGGGGCATGGCTACACCTTC
CDR3 protein: CASSLNTIRGHGYTF
clone size: -
V gene: TRBV7-2
D gene: TRBD1
J gene: TRBJ1-2

CDR3 DNA: TGTGCCAGTAGTATATGGACTAGCGGGAAGCAAGAGACCCAGTACTTC
CDR3 protein: CASSIWTSGKQETQYF
clone size: -
V gene: TRBV19
D gene: TRBD2
J gene: TRBJ2-5

CDR3 DNA: TGTGCCAGCAGTTGGGGACAGGGAAACTACGAGCAGTACTTC
CDR3 protein: CASSWGQGNYEQYF
clone size: -
V gene: TRBV28
D gene: TRBD1
J gene: TRBJ2-7

CDR3 DNA: TGTGCCAGCAGCGCTAGCGGTGTTAGCGGGAGGGCGGGAGAGACCCAGTACTTC
CDR3 protein: CASSASGVSGRAGETQYF
clone size: -
V gene: TRBV5-5
D gene: TRBD2
J gene: TRBJ2-5

CDR3 DNA: TGTGCCAGTAGTCCCTGGGGAGGAGTAAACACTGAAGCTTTCTTT
CDR3 protein: CASSPWGGVNTEAFF
clone size: -
V gene: TRBV19
D gene: -
J gene: TRBJ1-1

CDR3 DNA: TGTGCCAGCAGTTTCTACGACAGGCAAGAGACCCAGTACTTC
CDR3 protein: CASSFYDRQETQYF
clone size: -
V gene: TRBV27
D gene: -
J gene: TRBJ2-5

CDR3 DNA: TGTGCCAGCAGCTTAGATCGGGCGGGAGGGCGCGAGCAGTACTTC
CDR3 protein: CASSLDRAGGREQYF
clone size: -
V gene: TRBV7-2
D gene: TRBD2
J gene: TRBJ2-7

CDR3 DNA: TGTGCCAGCAGCTTGGGACAGGGGACCAATACGAACACCGGGGAGCTGTTTTTT
CDR3 protein: CASSLGQGTNTNTGELFF
clone size: -
V gene: TRBV7-9
D gene: TRBD1
J gene: TRBJ2-2

CDR3 DNA: TGTGCCAGCAGCTGGGGACAGGGACCTGAAGCTTTCTTT
CDR3 protein: CASSWGQGPEAFF
clone size: -
V gene: TRBV7-9
D gene: TRBD1
J gene: TRBJ1-1

CDR3 DNA: TGTGCCAGCTCACCTAGTTGGACAGGACCGTACGAGCAGTACTTC
CDR3 protein: CASSPSWTGPYEQYF
clone size: -
V gene: TRBV18
D gene: TRBD1
J gene: TRBJ2-7

CDR3 DNA: TGCGCCAGCAGCCAAGTTCTTGGGGCCACCGGGAATGAGCAGTTCTTC
CDR3 protein: CASSQVLGATGNEQFF
clone size: -
V gene: TRBV4-3
D gene: -
J gene: TRBJ2-1

CDR3 DNA: TGTGCCTGTCACAGGGAGACCGGGGAGCTGTTTTTT
CDR3 protein: CACHRETGELFF
clone size: -
V gene: TRBV30
D gene: -
J gene: TRBJ2-2

CDR3 DNA: TGTGCCAGCAGTTACCGAGGAAGCGGGGGGGCGTTCGAGCAGTACTTC
CDR3 protein: CASSYRGSGGAFEQYF
clone size: once
V gene: TRBV6-5
D gene: TRBD2
J gene: TRBJ2-7

CDR3 DNA: TGTGCCTGGAGTCTGACAGGGCGAGAGACCCAGTACTTC
CDR3 protein: CAWSLTGRETQYF
clone size: -
V gene: TRBV30
D gene: TRBD1
J gene: TRBJ2-5

CDR3 DNA: TGTGCCAGCAGCCCTTGGGGGGGGACTGGGGCCAACGTCCTGACTTTC
CDR3 protein: CASSPWGGTGANVLTF
clone size: -
V gene: TRBV27
D gene: TRBD2
J gene: TRBJ2-6

CDR3 DNA: TGCGCCAGCAGCCAAGATCCGACTAGCGGGTACAATGAGCAGTTCTTC
CDR3 protein: CASSQDPTSGYNEQFF
clone size: once
V gene: TRBV4-3
D gene: TRBD2
J gene: TRBJ2-1

CDR3 DNA: TGCGCCAGCAGCCAAGATGGGACAGGGTATGGGAATGAGCAGTTCTTC
CDR3 protein: CASSQDGTGYGNEQFF
clone size: -
V gene: TRBV4-3
D gene: TRBD1
J gene: TRBJ2-1

CDR3 DNA: TGTGCCAGTAGTATGAACAGGCAAGAGACCCAGTACTTC
CDR3 protein: CASSMNRQETQYF
clone size: once
V gene: TRBV19
D gene: -
J gene: TRBJ2-5

CDR3 DNA: TGTGCCTGGAAGGGCGGGAGGGCCGAGAATGAGCAGTTCTTC
CDR3 protein: CAWKGGRAENEQFF
clone size: -
V gene: TRBV30
D gene: TRBD2
J gene: TRBJ2-1

CDR3 DNA: TGTGCCAGCAGCTTGGTTGGACAGGGGGCTTTACTGTTTTTT
CDR3 protein: CASSLVGQGALLFF
clone size: -
V gene: TRBV5-6
D gene: TRBD1
J gene: TRBJ1-4

CDR3 DNA: TGTGCCAGCGCAGGCACAGATACGCAGTATTTT
CDR3 protein: CASAGTDTQYF
clone size: -
V gene: TRBV2
D gene: -
J gene: TRBJ2-3

CDR3 DNA: TGTGCCAGCAGCCCCGGGTACGAGCAGTACTTC
CDR3 protein: CASSPGYEQYF
clone size: -
V gene: TRBV7-9
D gene: -
J gene: TRBJ2-7

CDR3 DNA: TGTGCCAGCAGCTTCGGCAGGGCTCACGATGAGCAGTTCTTC
CDR3 protein: CASSFGRAHDEQFF
clone size: -
V gene: TRBV5-6
D gene: -
J gene: TRBJ2-1

CDR3 DNA: TGTGCCAGCAGTTCCTATCAGGGGATTAGGGACGAGCAGTACTTC
CDR3 protein: CASSSYQGIRDEQYF
clone size: -
V gene: TRBV6-5
D gene: -
J gene: TRBJ2-7